Below, 29 T cell receptor beta chains from the same sample are listed, as sequenced in a study of long-term antiretroviral therapy in people with HIV. immunoSEQ v3.0 was run at survey level. Sequencing was performed with immunoSEQ multiplex PCR; in TCRdb, only in-frame clones are kept and a portion is missing. The table lists over 20,000 clones, around four fifths of them singletons. The sample in question was unsorted PBMCs, obtained 1.6 years after starting antiretroviral therapy. These receptors came from a man in his forties with HIV.

The rearrangement links TRBV27 to TRBJ2-7, with D uncertain. V dropped 6 bases and J dropped 2 bases, with 8 bases sitting between them. The CDR3 totals 12 residues. Germline lookup yields CDR1 MNHEY and CDR2 SMNVEV (reference sequence). The CDR3, as DNA: TGTGCCAGCAGAGACCTAGCCTACGAGCAGTACTTC. It is translated as CASRDLAYEQYF.

This chain connects TRBV13 to TRBJ2-7; 10 bases line up with TRBD1. V dropped 4 bases and J dropped 3; count of bases not matched to a gene: 6. Looked up from germline, CDR1 is PRHDT and CDR2 is FYEKMQ (reference sequence). The CDR3 is made up of 15 amino acids. The DNA for the CDR3 is TGTGCCAGCAGCTCGCGACAGGGGGCCGTCTACGAGCAGTACTTC. Translated: CASSSRQGAVYEQYF.

The chain employs TRBV5-6 and TRBJ2-5, with no clear D. V dropped 4 bases and J dropped 2 bases, with 12 bases sitting between them. The V gene's germline CDR1 is SGHDT and CDR2 YYEEEE. The CDR3 runs 14 residues. For the CDR3, the DNA is TGTGCCAGCAGCCTTCGCAGAACACAAGAGACCCAGTACTTC. Protein product: CASSLRRTQETQYF.

The chain joins TRBV9 to TRBJ1-4, with no clear D. CDR3 length: 13 residues. Trimming removed 0 bases at V and 10 bases at J, with 10 bases between. The germline CDR1 and CDR2 sequences are SGDLS and YYNGEE. DNA of the CDR3: TGTGCCAGCAGCGTAGACCCCGAAGGAAAACTGTTTTTT. Its protein product is CASSVDPEGKLFF. Combining the CDR3 with reference TRBV9 and TRBJ1-4 gives the whole variable domain DSGVTQTPKHLITATGQRVTLRCSPRSGDLSVYWYQQSLDQGLQFLIQYYNGEERAKGNILERFSAQQFPDLHSELNLSSLELGDSALYFCASSVDPEGKLFFGSGTQLSVL.

The rearrangement uses TRBV6-6 and TRBJ2-2; D gene ambiguous. V was shortened by 0 bases and J by 6 bases, with 11 bases between the two germline ends. This CDR3 contains 15 residues. Germline lookup yields CDR1 MNHNY and CDR2 SVGAGI (reference sequence). Here the CDR3 reads CASSYSVVGSGELFF. The CDR3 DNA reads as TGTGCCAGCAGTTACTCGGTCGTGGGGTCCGGGGAGCTGTTTTTT.

The J gene is TRBJ1-2, the V gene TRBV19; D is perhaps TRBD1 (6 bases). There are 14 residues in the CDR3. V was pared by 3 bases and J by 2 bases, with 10 bases between. Germline V gene data show CDR1 as LNHDA and CDR2 as SQIVND (reference sequence). In DNA form, the CDR3 reads TGTGCCAGTAGTATCAATACAGGGAACTATGGCTACACCTTC. Its protein is CASSINTGNYGYTF. Based on the CDR3 plus reference TRBV19 and TRBJ1-2, the full variable domain is DGGITQSPKYLFRKEGQNVTLSCEQNLNHDAMYWYRQDPGQGLRLIYYSQIVNDFQKGDIAEGYSVSREKKESFPLTVTSAQKNPTAFYLCASSINTGNYGYTFGSGTRLTVV.

The chain couples TRBV7-9 to TRBJ1-3; D is undetermined. The CDR3 spans 17 residues. V dropped 8 bases and J dropped 0 bases, with 20 bases sitting between them. Germline CDR1 reads SEHNR; CDR2 reads FQNEAQ (reference sequence). The CDR3 bases are TGTGCCAGCCTCGAAAGGGATGAGGAGAGCTCTGGAAACACCATATATTTT. It yields the protein CASLERDEESSGNTIYF.

This clone turned up a few times. The V call is TRBV13, the J call TRBJ1-2; 7 bases map to TRBD1. The germline gives CDR1 PRHDT, CDR2 FYEKMQ (reference sequence). The V and J ends lost 5 bases and 7 bases, in that order; junction bases with no gene match: 7. The CDR3 is 13 residues long. The CDR3 DNA sequence: TGTGCCAGCAGCAACGGACAGGTTGGTGGCTACACCTTC. It codes for CASSNGQVGGYTF.

The chain links TRBV6-1 to TRBJ1-5, with 10 bases matching TRBD1. This CDR3 has 15 residues. Looked up from germline, CDR1 is MNHNS and CDR2 is SASEGT. Germline trimming cut 3 bases from V and 7 bases from J; bases unmatched to any gene: 6. The CDR3: CASSEGTGERQPQHF. In DNA form, the CDR3 reads TGTGCCAGCAGTGAGGGGACAGGGGAGCGACAGCCCCAGCATTTT.

The rearrangement uses TRBV11-3 and TRBJ2-3, with a weak D call TRBD2 (6 bases). Germline assignment: CDR1 SGHNT and CDR2 YENEEA. Between the trimmed V and J ends, which lost 2 bases and 0 bases, there was a span of 9 bases. The CDR3 covers 15 residues. The CDR3 nucleotides read TGTGCCAGCAGCTTAAGGGACTTTAGCACAGATACGCAGTATTTT. Translated: CASSLRDFSTDTQYF.

The chain employs TRBV5-1 and TRBJ2-3, with no clear D. Germline loops: CDR1 SGHRS, CDR2 YFSETQ. Trimming stripped 6 bases from V and 2 bases from J, with 10 bases between. This CDR3 contains 13 residues. CDR3 in amino acids: CASKVAVTDTQYF. The CDR3 DNA is TGCGCCAGCAAGGTTGCAGTCACAGATACGCAGTATTTT.

The chain joins TRBV5-6 to TRBJ1-5; the D gene is possibly TRBD1 (5 bases). Germline V gene lookup returns CDR1 SGHDT and CDR2 YYEEEE. Between the trimmed V and J ends, which lost 4 bases and 4 bases, there was a span of 9 bases. The CDR3 is 13 amino acids. CDR3 sequence reads: CASSQGLNQPQHF. The CDR3 nucleotides are TGTGCCAGCAGCCAGGGACTAAATCAGCCCCAGCATTTT.

This chain connects TRBV2 to TRBJ2-1; D uncertain. V was pared by 2 bases and J by 6 bases, with 8 bases between. Germline V gives CDR1 SNHLY, CDR2 FYNNEI. CDR3 length: 13 residues. The CDR3 reads CASSELWGNEQFF. CDR3 DNA: TGTGCCAGCAGTGAACTTTGGGGCAATGAGCAGTTCTTC.

The V and J genes are TRBV4-1 and TRBJ1-1; D may be TRBD1 (5 bases). This CDR3 has 13 amino acids. The V gene's germline CDR1 is MGHRA and CDR2 YSYEKL. Trimming removed 5 bases at V and 0 bases at J, with 7 bases between. DNA of the CDR3: TGCGCCAGCAGCTTACAGGTGAACACTGAAGCTTTCTTT. Translated, it gives CASSLQVNTEAFF.

This clone was found once. This rearrangement joins TRBV5-8 to TRBJ2-2, with D perhaps being TRBD1 or TRBD2 (5 bases each). Germline values: CDR1 SGHTS, CDR2 YDEGEE. Trimming stripped 0 bases from V and 6 bases from J, with 15 bases between. CDR3 length equals 16 residues. The CDR3 nucleotides are TGTGCCAGCAGCTTGGGAGGGGTCCACCATGCCGGGGAGCTGTTTTTT. It is translated as CASSLGGVHHAGELFF. The variable domain in full, completed from reference TRBV5-8 and TRBJ2-2, reads EAGVTQSPTHLIKTRGQQATLRCSPISGHTSVYWYQQALGLGLQFLLWYDEGEERNRGNFPPRFSGRQFPNYSSELNVNALELEDSALYLCASSLGGVHHAGELFFGEGSRLTVL.

The gene calls are TRBV19 and TRBJ2-1; no clear D. Between the trimmed V and J ends, which lost 2 bases and 5 bases, there was a span of 16 bases. This CDR3 contains 16 residues. Germline V CDR1 and CDR2: LNHDA, SQIVND (reference sequence). CDR3 amino acids: CASSIWRTGSDNEQFF. Written as DNA, the CDR3 is TGTGCCAGTAGTATATGGCGGACCGGTTCAGACAATGAGCAGTTCTTC.

The rearrangement uses TRBV7-9 and TRBJ1-1; no firm D call. V was cut by 3 bases and J by 1 base, with 9 bases left in between. Germline V gene lookup returns CDR1 SEHNR and CDR2 FQNEAQ (reference sequence). The CDR3 loop spans 14 amino acids. DNA for the CDR3: TGTGCCAGCAGCTTGTTAATCAGGAACACTGAAGCTTTCTTT. It codes for CASSLLIRNTEAFF.

J is TRBJ2-7 and V is TRBV27; a possible D gene is TRBD1 (6 bases). V lost 3 bases and J lost 0, with 12 bases in between. The CDR3 is made up of 15 amino acids. In germline, CDR1 is MNHEY, CDR2 SMNVEV (reference sequence). The CDR3 coding sequence is TGTGCCAGCAGTTTGAACAGGGTACACTCCTACGAGCAGTACTTC. The encoded protein is CASSLNRVHSYEQYF.

V is TRBV18 and J is TRBJ1-1; 9 nucleotides align to TRBD1. Looked up from germline, CDR1 is KGHSH and CDR2 is LQKENI. J lost 10 bases, V lost 6 bases, and 6 bases had no gene match. This CDR3 region has 12 residues. The CDR3 DNA follows: TGTGCCAGCTCGCCGGGACAGGGAAGAGCTTTCTTT. Amino acids: CASSPGQGRAFF.

The chain carries TRBV6-6 and TRBJ1-5; no definite D call. Germline values: CDR1 MNHNY, CDR2 SVGAGI (reference sequence). Trimming pared 0 bases from V and 0 bases from J, leaving 6 bases between. There are 15 residues in the CDR3. In DNA, the CDR3 is TGTGCCAGCAGTTACTCGTGGGGTAGCAATCAGCCCCAGCATTTT. Its protein product is CASSYSWGSNQPQHF.

The chain is built from TRBV11-2 and TRBJ2-7; 8 bases match TRBD1. Unmatched junction bases numbered 9, after V lost 5 bases and J lost 0 bases. The CDR3 has 16 residues. Germline CDR1 reads SGHAT; CDR2 reads FQNNGV. For the CDR3, the DNA is TGTGCCAGCAGCGCCGTAACAGGGGGTAGCTCCTACGAGCAGTACTTC. Translating gives CASSAVTGGSSYEQYF.

CDR3 in DNA: TGTGCCAGCAGCTTAGCCGGGACAGGGGTAACAGATACGCAGTATTTT. Amino acids: CASSLAGTGVTDTQYF. The V call is TRBV7-2, the J call TRBJ2-3, with TRBD1 matching 10 bases. CDR3 length: 16 residues. The J segment lost 3 bases and the V segment lost 0 bases, leaving 3 bases of the junction unmatched. Germline CDR1 reads SGHTA; CDR2 reads FQGNSA.

This chain uses TRBV7-2 with TRBJ1-5; D call uncertain. This CDR3 comprises 13 residues. Germline loops: CDR1 SGHTA, CDR2 FQGNSA. Trimming shortened V by 2 bases and J by 3 bases, and 5 bases separated the two germline ends. This CDR3 is CASSLPYNQPQHF. Here the CDR3 DNA reads TGTGCCAGCAGCTTACCTTACAATCAGCCCCAGCATTTT.

The sample holds a few counts of this clone. This chain connects TRBV2 to TRBJ1-2; possible D gene TRBD1, 5 bases. The CDR3 runs 13 residues. The V end was cut by 9 bases, the J end by 0 bases, with 11 bases between. Germline V gene lookup returns CDR1 SNHLY and CDR2 FYNNEI. The CDR3 region is CASVRETNYGYTF. The CDR3 nucleotides read TGTGCCAGTGTCAGGGAGACTAACTATGGCTACACCTTC.

This rearrangement joins TRBV19 to TRBJ2-2, with TRBD1 matching over 11 bases. Losses at the gene ends were 5 bases for V and 5 bases for J; bases not matched to a gene: 7. This CDR3 comprises 16 residues. Germline V gene data show CDR1 as LNHDA and CDR2 as SQIVND (reference sequence). Here the CDR3 DNA reads TGTGCCAGTAGTCAATCGGGACAGGGGGTGACCGGGGAGCTGTTTTTT. This codes for CASSQSGQGVTGELFF.

V is TRBV21-1 and J is TRBJ2-7; the D segment call TRBD2 is taken from the table without a DNA check. TRBV21-1 represents a pseudogene. The CDR3 is 15 amino acids. DNA for the CDR3: TGTGCCAGCAGCAAAGCGGCGGGTGGCGCCTACGAGCAGTACTTC. It is translated as CASSKAAGGAYEQYF.

V and J are TRBV5-5 and TRBJ2-3, with D possibly being TRBD2 (6 bases). Trimming took 1 base from V and 0 from J, leaving 9 bases between them. The germline V gene has CDR1 SGHKS and CDR2 YYEKEE (reference sequence). This CDR3 is built from 15 residues. In DNA form, the CDR3 reads TGTGCCAGCAGCTTGTACGGGACTAGCACAGATACGCAGTATTTT. The encoded protein is CASSLYGTSTDTQYF.

This clone was counted once. The chain has TRBV19 and TRBJ2-7; D ambiguous. V shed 4 bases and J shed 0 bases, with 13 bases lying between them. The CDR3 loop spans 15 amino acids. The germline V gene encodes CDR1 LNHDA and CDR2 SQIVND (reference sequence). CDR3 loop: CASSSRDSFSYEQYF. CDR3 sequence (DNA): TGTGCCAGTAGTAGCCGCGACTCTTTCTCCTACGAGCAGTACTTC. The whole variable domain, filled in from reference TRBV19 and TRBJ2-7, reads DGGITQSPKYLFRKEGQNVTLSCEQNLNHDAMYWYRQDPGQGLRLIYYSQIVNDFQKGDIAEGYSVSREKKESFPLTVTSAQKNPTAFYLCASSSRDSFSYEQYFGPGTRLTVT.

A few counts support this clone. The chain combines TRBV2 with TRBJ1-2, with D perhaps matching TRBD1 (6 bases). Trimming stripped 3 bases from V and 7 bases from J, with 12 bases between. The CDR3 totals 13 residues. The germline V gene encodes CDR1 SNHLY and CDR2 FYNNEI. The CDR3 coding sequence is TGTGCCAGCAGTGATCCGGGGGCATTTGGCTACACCTTC. Its protein is CASSDPGAFGYTF.